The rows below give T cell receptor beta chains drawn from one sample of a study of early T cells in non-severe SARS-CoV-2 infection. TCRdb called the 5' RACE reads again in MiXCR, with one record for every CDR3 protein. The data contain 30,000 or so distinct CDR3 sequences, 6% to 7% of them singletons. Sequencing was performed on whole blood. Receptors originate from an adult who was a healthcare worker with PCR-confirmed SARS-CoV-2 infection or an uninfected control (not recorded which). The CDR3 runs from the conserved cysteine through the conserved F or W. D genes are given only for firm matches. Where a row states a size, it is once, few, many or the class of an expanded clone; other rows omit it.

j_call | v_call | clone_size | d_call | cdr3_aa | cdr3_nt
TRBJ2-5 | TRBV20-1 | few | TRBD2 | CSAPRLAGGGETQYF | TGCAGTGCTCCTCGACTAGCGGGAGGAGGGGAGACCCAGTACTTC
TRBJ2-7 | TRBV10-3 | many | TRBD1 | CAISGQGAGEQYF | TGTGCCATCAGCGGACAGGGGGCAGGTGAGCAGTACTTC
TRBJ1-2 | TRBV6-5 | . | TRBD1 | CASSNRGPWGYTF | TGTGCCAGCAGTAACAGGGGGCCGTGGGGCTACACCTTC
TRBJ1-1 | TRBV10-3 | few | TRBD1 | CATGTGGIRTEAFF | TGTGCCACAGGGACAGGGGGCATCAGGACTGAAGCTTTCTTT
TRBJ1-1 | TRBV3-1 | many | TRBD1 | CASSYGQGRTEAFF | TGTGCCAGCAGCTACGGACAGGGAAGGACTGAAGCTTTCTTT
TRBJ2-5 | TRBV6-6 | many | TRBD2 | CASSYGTSGSLRETQYF | TGTGCCAGCAGTTACGGGACTAGCGGGAGTTTAAGGGAGACCCAGTACTTC
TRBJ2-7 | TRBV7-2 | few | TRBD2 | CASSKRTSGSLPEQYF | TGTGCCAGCAGCAAGCGGACTAGCGGGTCTTTGCCCGAGCAGTACTTC
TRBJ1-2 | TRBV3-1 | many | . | CASSHFRGRDGYTF | TGTGCCAGCAGCCATTTCAGGGGCAGGGATGGCTACACCTTC
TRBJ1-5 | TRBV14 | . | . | CASSLSGIQPQHF | TGTGCCAGCAGCCTCTCTGGGATTCAGCCCCAGCATTTT
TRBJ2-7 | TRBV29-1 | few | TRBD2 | CSVELAGRNYEQYF | TGCAGCGTTGAGTTAGCGGGACGGAACTACGAGCAGTACTTC
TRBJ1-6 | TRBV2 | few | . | CASRGDNSPLHF | TGTGCCAGCAGGGGGGATAATTCACCCCTCCACTTT
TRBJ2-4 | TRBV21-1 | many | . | CASSRQEKAKNIQYF | TGTGCCAGCAGCCGACAGGAAAAGGCCAAAAACATTCAGTACTTC
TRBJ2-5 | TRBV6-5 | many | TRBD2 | CASSSQGTREETQYF | TGTGCCAGCAGTAGCCAAGGGACTAGGGAAGAGACCCAGTACTTC
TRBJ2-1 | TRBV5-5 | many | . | CASSLEWSSYNEQFF | TGTGCCAGCAGCTTGGAATGGAGCTCCTACAATGAGCAGTTCTTC
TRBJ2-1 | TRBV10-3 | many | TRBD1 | CAISTRDSNEQFF | TGTGCCATCAGTACCCGGGACAGCAATGAGCAGTTCTTC
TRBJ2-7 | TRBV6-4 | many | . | CASSRETGPSYEQYF | TGTGCCAGCAGTCGAGAAACGGGACCCTCCTACGAGCAGTACTTC
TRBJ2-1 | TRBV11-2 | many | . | CASSVGAGTSGSRGFF | .
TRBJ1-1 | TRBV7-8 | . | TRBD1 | CASSLTGGTTEAFF | TGTGCCAGCAGCTTAACAGGGGGCACCACTGAAGCTTTCTTT
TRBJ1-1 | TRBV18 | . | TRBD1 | CASSPIQGVTEAFF | TGTGCCAGCTCACCCATACAGGGGGTCACTGAAGCTTTCTTT
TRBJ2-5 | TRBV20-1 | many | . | CSASQMRGEETQYF | TGCAGTGCTAGCCAGATGAGAGGTGAAGAGACCCAGTACTTC
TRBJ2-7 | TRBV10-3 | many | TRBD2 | CAISSGRADEQYF | TGTGCCATCAGTAGCGGGAGGGCCGACGAGCAGTACTTC
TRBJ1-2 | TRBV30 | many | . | CAWSPLAANGYTF | TGTGCCTGGAGCCCTTTGGCAGCCAATGGCTACACCTTC
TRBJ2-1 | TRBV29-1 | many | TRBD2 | CSVEDLSGSGNEQFF | TGCAGCGTTGAAGACCTCAGCGGGAGTGGGAATGAGCAGTTCTTC
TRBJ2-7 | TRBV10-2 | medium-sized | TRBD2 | CASKRTSGSYEQYF | TGCGCCAGCAAACGGACTAGCGGTTCCTACGAGCAGTACTTC
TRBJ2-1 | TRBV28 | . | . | CASTLGFFGASNEQFF | TGTGCCAGCACCCTTGGGTTTTTCGGGGCTTCCAATGAGCAGTTCTTC
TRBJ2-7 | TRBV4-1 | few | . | CASSQDTQGESYEQYF | TGCGCCAGCAGCCAAGATACACAGGGAGAATCCTACGAGCAGTACTTC
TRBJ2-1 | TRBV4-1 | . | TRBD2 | CASSQASGRATYNEQFF | TGCGCCAGCAGCCAAGCTAGCGGGAGGGCCACCTACAATGAGCAGTTCTTC
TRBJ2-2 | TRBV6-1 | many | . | CASTEGTGELFF | TGTGCCAGCACCGAGGGGACCGGGGAGCTGTTTTTT
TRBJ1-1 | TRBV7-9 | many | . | CASTGGELNTEAFF | TGTGCCAGCACGGGGGGTGAGCTGAACACTGAAGCTTTCTTT
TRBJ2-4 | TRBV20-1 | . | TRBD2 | CSATSGKNIQYF | TGCAGTGCTACTAGCGGAAAAAACATTCAGTACTTC
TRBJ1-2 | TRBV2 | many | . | CASSEGSPYGYTF | TGTGCCAGCAGTGAGGGCAGCCCCTATGGCTACACCTTC
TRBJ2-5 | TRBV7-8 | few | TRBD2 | CASSLARGLAGMEETQYF | TGTGCCAGCAGCTTAGCGCGAGGACTAGCGGGAATGGAGGAGACCCAGTACTTC
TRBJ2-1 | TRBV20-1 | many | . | CSANDIGEQFF | TGCAGTGCTAACGATATAGGTGAGCAGTTCTTC
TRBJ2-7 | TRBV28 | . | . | CASSLGGEGDYEQYF | TGTGCCAGCAGTTTAGGCGGAGAGGGCGACTACGAGCAGTACTTC
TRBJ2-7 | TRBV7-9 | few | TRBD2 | CASKGLGPYEQYF | TGTGCCAGCAAGGGACTAGGTCCCTACGAGCAGTACTTC
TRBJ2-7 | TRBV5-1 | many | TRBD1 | CASSPNRQGEDHYEQYF | TGCGCCAGCAGCCCGAATAGACAGGGTGAGGACCACTACGAGCAGTACTTC
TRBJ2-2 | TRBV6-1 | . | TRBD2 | CASSEASGNTGELFF | TGTGCCAGCAGTGAGGCTAGCGGGAACACCGGGGAGCTGTTTTTT
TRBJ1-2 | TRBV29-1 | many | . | CSVEDRDVGDGYTF | TGCAGCGTTGAGGATAGGGACGTGGGGGATGGCTACACCTTC
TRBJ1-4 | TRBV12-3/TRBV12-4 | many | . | CASSPPTGFGEKLFF | TGTGCCAGCAGTCCCCCGACAGGTTTTGGCGAAAAACTGTTTTTT
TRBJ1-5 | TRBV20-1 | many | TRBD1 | CSVARQGLGGNQPQHF | TGCAGTGTCGCCAGACAGGGGCTAGGCGGCAATCAGCCCCAGCATTTT
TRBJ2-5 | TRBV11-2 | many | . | CASSSGQQETQYF | TGTGCCAGCAGCTCCGGACAGCAAGAGACCCAGTACTTC
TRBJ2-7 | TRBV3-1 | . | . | CASSQDSSHEQYF | TGTGCCAGCAGCCAAGATTCAAGCCACGAGCAGTACTTC
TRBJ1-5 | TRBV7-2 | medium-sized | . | CASSWGNSNQPQHF | TGTGCCAGCAGCTGGGGTAATAGCAATCAGCCCCAGCATTTT
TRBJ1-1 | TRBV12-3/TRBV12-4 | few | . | CASSAGLGGPEAFF | TGTGCCAGCAGTGCGGGGCTGGGAGGCCCTGAAGCTTTCTTT
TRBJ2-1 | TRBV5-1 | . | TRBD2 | CASSSKASGGSYNEQFF | TGCGCCAGCAGCTCGAAAGCTAGCGGGGGATCCTACAATGAGCAGTTCTTC
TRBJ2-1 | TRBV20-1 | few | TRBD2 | CSAKKLSGSSYNEQFF | TGCAGTGCAAAGAAACTTAGCGGGAGCTCCTACAATGAGCAGTTCTTC
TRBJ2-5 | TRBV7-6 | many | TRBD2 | CASSLRGLAGDPQETQYF | TGTGCCAGCAGCTTGAGGGGACTAGCGGGAGATCCCCAAGAGACCCAGTACTTC
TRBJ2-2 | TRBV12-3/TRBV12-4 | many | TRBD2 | CASSLSVGLAGDTGELFF | TGTGCCAGCAGTTTATCCGTGGGGCTAGCGGGAGACACCGGGGAGCTGTTTTTT
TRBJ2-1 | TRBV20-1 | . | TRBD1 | CSARVQGNEQFF | TGCAGTGCTAGAGTACAGGGGAATGAGCAGTTCTTC
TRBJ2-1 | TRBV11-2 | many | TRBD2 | CASSPMSGADEQFF | TGTGCCAGCAGCCCAATGAGCGGGGCGGATGAGCAGTTCTTC
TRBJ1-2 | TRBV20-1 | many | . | CSARQGYGYTF | TGCAGTGCTAGACAGGGATATGGCTACACCTTC
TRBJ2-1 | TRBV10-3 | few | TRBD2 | CATRTGLAGVDEQFF | TGTGCCACCAGAACGGGACTAGCGGGAGTAGATGAGCAGTTCTTC
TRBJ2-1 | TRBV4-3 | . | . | CASSQDPSSSYNEQFF | TGCGCCAGCAGCCAAGATCCTTCCAGCTCCTACAATGAGCAGTTCTTC
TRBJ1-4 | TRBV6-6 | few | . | CASSPTGFNEKLFF | TGTGCCAGCAGCCCGACAGGTTTTAATGAAAAACTGTTTTTT
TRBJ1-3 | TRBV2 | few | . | CASSQQGRTGNTIYF | TGTGCCAGCAGTCAACAGGGAAGGACTGGAAACACCATATATTTT
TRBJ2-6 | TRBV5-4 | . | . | CASSLGLNPANVLTF | TGTGCCAGCAGCTTGGGGCTCAACCCGGCCAACGTCCTGACTTTC
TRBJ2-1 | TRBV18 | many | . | CASSPTGYNEQFF | TGTGCCAGCTCACCCACGGGTTACAATGAGCAGTTCTTC